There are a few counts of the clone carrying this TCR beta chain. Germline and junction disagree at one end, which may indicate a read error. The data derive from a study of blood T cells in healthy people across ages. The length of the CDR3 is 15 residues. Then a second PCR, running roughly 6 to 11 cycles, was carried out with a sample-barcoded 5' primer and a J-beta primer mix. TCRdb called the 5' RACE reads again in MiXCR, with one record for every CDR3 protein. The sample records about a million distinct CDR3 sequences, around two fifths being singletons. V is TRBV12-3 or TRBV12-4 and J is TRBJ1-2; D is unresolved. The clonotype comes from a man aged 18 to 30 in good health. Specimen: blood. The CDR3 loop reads CASSLATSGRYGYTF. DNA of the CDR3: TGTGCCAGCAGCTTAGCGACGTCTGGTCGGTATGGCTACACCTTC.